This TCR beta chain was documented in a study of shared clonotypes between healthy human individuals. Germline CDR1 reads GTSNPN; CDR2 reads SVGIG (reference sequence). The CDR3 covers 11 residues. Trimming removed 0 bases from V and 8 bases from J, with 7 bases in between. Some clones are missing from TCRdb's copy, which holds only in-frame ones; the method was immunoSEQ multiplex PCR. The repertoire consists of roughly 1 million clones, with around 74% occurring once and the leading ten covering approximately 1.5%. The rearrangement links TRBV30 to TRBJ1-2; D is unclear. Sequencing was carried out using memory CD4+ T cells sorted from blood. Specified subset: CD45RA-negative fraction. The clonotype comes from a man younger than 35 in good health. The CDR3 DNA sequence: TGTGCCTGGAGTGTCCCGATCGGCTACACCTTC. Its protein product is CAWSVPIGYTF.